The 28 T cell receptor beta chains below were found in one sample sequenced in a study of blood T cell repertoires in COVID-19. Produced via immunoSEQ multiplex PCR; TCRdb's table is partial and in-frame only. The sample lists 200,000 to 250,000 clones, roughly 88% occurring once. Sequencing was carried out using peripheral blood. These TCRs come from an elderly man with acute or convalescent COVID-19.

The genes are TRBV6-6 and TRBJ1-5, with 8 bases lining up with TRBD1. V lost 0 bases and J lost 6; bases outside the gene matches: 4. The CDR3 sequence is 15 residues long. Germline V gene data show CDR1 as MNHNY and CDR2 as SVGAGI (reference sequence). The CDR3 DNA reads TGTGCCAGCAGTTACTCGACAGGGGCGGGTCAGCCCCAGCATTTT. Translation: CASSYSTGAGQPQHF.

The V gene is TRBV5-1, the J gene TRBJ2-5; D possibly corresponds to TRBD2 (5 bases). Germline CDR1 SGHRS, CDR2 YFSETQ. This CDR3 comprises 14 residues. The V and J ends lost 2 bases and 4 bases respectively, with 12 bases between them. In nucleotides, the CDR3 is TGCGCCAGCAGCTTCGCGGGTAAGGGAGAGACCCAGTACTTC. As protein: CASSFAGKGETQYF.

J is TRBJ1-4 and V is TRBV5-5; D is uncertain. Germline V CDR1 and CDR2: SGHKS, YYEKEE (reference sequence). Trimming left V 0 bases short and J 0 bases short, with 9 bases between. The CDR3 loop spans 16 amino acids. DNA of the CDR3: TGTGCCAGCAGCTTGGCCACAATTGCAACTAATGAAAAACTGTTTTTT. The encoded protein is CASSLATIATNEKLFF.

The CDR3 DNA sequence: TGTGCCAGCAGCTTCGGACAGGGTAATGAAAAACTGTTTTTT. Its translation: CASSFGQGNEKLFF. The V and J genes are TRBV7-8 and TRBJ1-4; 8 bases map to TRBD1. Trimming took 3 bases from V and 4 from J; bases not matched to a gene: 1. The CDR3 sequence is 14 residues long. Germline loops: CDR1 SGHVS, CDR2 FQNEAQ. The full variable domain, completed using reference TRBV7-8 and TRBJ1-4, is GAGVSQSPRYKVAKRGQDVALRCDPISGHVSLFWYQQALGQGPEFLTYFQNEAQLDKSGLPSDRFFAERPEGSVSTLKIQRTQQEDSAVYLCASSFGQGNEKLFFGSGTQLSVL.

The rearrangement uses TRBV6-5 and TRBJ1-3, with 7 bases that match TRBD1. Germline V gene sequence: CDR1 MNHEY, CDR2 SVGAGI. The J segment lost 2 bases and the V segment lost 2 bases, leaving 6 bases of the junction unmatched. This CDR3 comprises 16 residues. The CDR3 DNA is TGTGCCAGCAGTTACGGACAGACAGGGCCTGGAAACACCATATATTTT. It is translated as CASSYGQTGPGNTIYF.

The CDR3 loop reads CASSLGVNTGELFF. CDR3 coding DNA: TGTGCCAGCAGCTTGGGAGTGAACACCGGGGAGCTGTTTTTT. J is TRBJ2-2 and V is TRBV7-2; D is possibly TRBD2 (5 bases). With 3 bases removed from V and 1 base from J, the gap between germline ends came to 6 bases. CDR1 and CDR2 (germline): SGHTA, FQGNSA. The CDR3 runs 14 residues. Full variable domain (rest looked up from reference TRBV7-2 and TRBJ2-2): GAGVSQSPSNKVTEKGKDVELRCDPISGHTALYWYRQSLGQGLEFLIYFQGNSAPDKSGLPSDRFSAERTGGSVSTLTIQRTQQEDSAVYLCASSLGVNTGELFFGEGSRLTVL.

This clone was detected only a few times. The chain recombines TRBV27 with TRBJ1-2; D gene uncertain. Germline V lookup: CDR1 MNHEY, CDR2 SMNVEV (reference sequence). Trimming pared 0 bases from V and 10 bases from J, leaving 12 bases between. There are 13 residues in the CDR3. CDR3 protein: CASSLSRSGVYTF. The CDR3 DNA reads TGTGCCAGCAGTTTATCGAGGAGCGGTGTCTACACCTTC.

The rearrangement joins TRBV29-1 to TRBJ2-3; 8 bases align to TRBD1. Germline CDR1 SQVTM, CDR2 ANQGSEA. The CDR3 covers 13 residues. The ends lost 4 bases at V and 5 bases at J; junction bases unmatched: 5. The CDR3 protein is CSVGTGYEDTQYF. The CDR3 bases are TGCAGCGTTGGGACAGGGTATGAAGATACGCAGTATTTT.

The J gene is TRBJ1-6, the V gene TRBV5-6; 9 positions match TRBD1. V shed 2 bases, J shed 7 bases, and the junction held 4 bases outside the gene matches. In germline, CDR1 is SGHDT, CDR2 YYEEEE. The CDR3 consists of 15 residues. DNA of the CDR3: TGTGCCAGCAGCTTCCGGGACAGGGAAAATTCACCCCTCCACTTT. Translation: CASSFRDRENSPLHF.

The V call is TRBV20-1, the J call TRBJ1-4, with TRBD1 matching 9 bases. With 3 bases clipped from V and 10 bases from J, the junction kept 12 bases outside the gene matches. Germline values: CDR1 DFQATT, CDR2 SNEGSKA (reference sequence). The CDR3 is 15 amino acids. The CDR3 protein is CSASHRGQGWSKLFF. The CDR3 bases are TGCAGTGCTAGTCACCGGGGACAGGGTTGGTCAAAACTGTTTTTT.

Only one count was recorded for this clone. This sequence joins TRBV7-9 and TRBJ1-4, with TRBD1 matching over 7 bases. V gave up 4 bases and J gave up 4 bases; unmatched junction bases: 6. This CDR3 is built from 15 residues. CDR1 SEHNR and CDR2 FQNEAQ come from the germline V gene (reference sequence). The CDR3 DNA is TGTGCCAGCAGCTCGGGGACAGTTGGTAATGAAAAACTGTTTTTT. It specifies CASSSGTVGNEKLFF. Filled out from reference TRBV7-9 and TRBJ1-4, the complete variable domain reads DTGVSQNPRHKITKRGQNVTFRCDPISEHNRLYWYRQTLGQGPEFLTYFQNEAQLEKSRLLSDRFSAERPKGSFSTLEIQRTEQGDSAMYLCASSSGTVGNEKLFFGSGTQLSVL.

Worth noting for this clone: Because the CDR3's place on the DNA is in doubt, the DNA is left out and the CDR3 is given as listed by TCRdb. The gene calls are TRBV27 and TRBJ1-5; the table calls TRBD1, which could not be checked here. 13 amino acids form the CDR3, both terminal residues included. Germline V gives CDR1 MNHEY, CDR2 SMNVEV (reference sequence). The CDR3 region is CASSWGQGSSWHF.

V is TRBV6-2 or TRBV6-3 and J is TRBJ1-2; D perhaps matches TRBD1 (5 bases). The V end lost 2 bases, the J end lost 8 bases, and 12 bases lay between the germline ends. Germline CDR1 and CDR2: MNHEY and SVGEGT. The CDR3 loop spans 13 amino acids. CDR3 residues: CASSYIRADGYTF. DNA for the CDR3: TGTGCCAGCAGTTACATCAGGGCAGACGGCTACACCTTC.

This clone was seen once. V is TRBV11-3 and J is TRBJ2-5, with 7 bases lining up with TRBD1. The CDR3 is made up of 16 amino acids. After removal of 5 bases from V and 1 base from J, the junction contained 10 bases not matched to a gene. CDR1 and CDR2 (germline): SGHNT, YENEEA. The CDR3 DNA reads TGTGCCAGCAGCCCCAGACAGGGTGAGGGCCAAGAGACCCAGTACTTC. Translation: CASSPRQGEGQETQYF.

In regard to this clone: A junction end diverges from the germline sequence, so it may reflect a read error. The V gene is TRBV20-1, the J gene TRBJ2-3; 7 bases are a match to TRBD1. The CDR3 is 10 amino acids. The V gene's germline CDR1 is DFQATT and CDR2 SNEGSKA (reference sequence). Here the CDR3 reads CSARRDQGDF. In DNA form, the CDR3 reads TGCAGTGCTCGACGGGACCAGGGGGATTTT.

CDR3 protein: CASSYSRPYEQYF. The CDR3 DNA follows: TGTGCCAGCAGTTACTCGAGGCCCTACGAGCAGTACTTC. The chain is built from TRBV6-5 and TRBJ2-7, with D unclear. The V and J ends lost 0 bases and 2 bases respectively, with 5 bases between them. Germline CDR1 is MNHEY and CDR2 is SVGAGI. This CDR3 comprises 13 residues.

The chain carries TRBV29-1 and TRBJ2-3, with 8 nucleotides matching TRBD2. V trimming: 1 base; J trimming: 5 bases; junction bases outside the gene matches: 8. Germline CDR1 is SQVTM and CDR2 is ANQGSEA. This CDR3 comprises 15 residues. CDR3 amino acids: CSVEVTSGPQDTQYF. CDR3 nucleotide sequence: TGCAGCGTTGAAGTTACTAGCGGCCCCCAAGATACGCAGTATTTT.

The chain combines TRBV5-1 with TRBJ2-7, with TRBD2 matching 10 bases. Germline loops: CDR1 SGHRS, CDR2 YFSETQ. Unmatched junction bases numbered 4, after V lost 1 base and J lost 3 bases. The CDR3 covers 15 residues. Here the CDR3 reads CASSLLAGDYYEQYF. The CDR3 DNA follows: TGCGCCAGCAGCTTGCTAGCGGGGGACTACTACGAGCAGTACTTC.

The chain uses TRBV18 and TRBJ1-2, with D possibly TRBD1 on 6 matching bases. Germline-derived CDR1 and CDR2 are KGHSH and LQKENI. Between the trimmed V and J ends, which lost 2 bases and 7 bases, there was a span of 17 bases. This CDR3 spans 15 amino acids. The CDR3 region has the DNA TGTGCCAGCTCACCAGGGGACATCGCAATTAGTGGCTACACCTTC. This sequence encodes CASSPGDIAISGYTF.

V usage is TRBV6-2 or TRBV6-3 and J usage is TRBJ2-4; the D gene is possibly TRBD2 (6 bases). Trimming removed 4 bases at V and 6 bases at J, with 16 bases between. This CDR3 spans 15 amino acids. Germline loops: CDR1 MNHEY, CDR2 SVGEGT. The CDR3 spells CASSSTGTPLNIQYF. CDR3 in DNA: TGTGCCAGCAGTTCTACCGGGACTCCATTAAACATTCAGTACTTC.

The chain uses TRBV7-2 and TRBJ2-1; 7 bases are a match to TRBD1. This CDR3 has 14 amino acids. The V gene end was trimmed by 2 bases and the J gene end by 5 bases; junction bases not matched to a gene: 3. Germline CDR1 reads SGHTA; CDR2 reads FQGNSA. This CDR3 reads CASSLTGVDNEQFF. Written as DNA, the CDR3 is TGTGCCAGCAGCTTAACAGGGGTTGACAATGAGCAGTTCTTC.

This clone was found once. The chain links TRBV3-1 (or the pseudogene TRBV3-2) to TRBJ2-7, with TRBD1 as a possible D gene (6 bases). CDR1 and CDR2 from the germline V gene are LGHDT and YNNKEL (reference sequence). This CDR3 spans 15 amino acids. Trimming removed 2 bases at V and 2 bases at J, with 13 bases between. The CDR3 protein is CASSQYRGQTYEQYF. The CDR3 region has the DNA TGTGCCAGCAGCCAATATAGAGGACAGACCTACGAGCAGTACTTC.

The chain recombines TRBV6-4 with TRBJ2-5, with TRBD2 matching over 7 bases. J lost 4 bases, V lost 4 bases, and 3 bases had no gene match. This CDR3 has 13 residues. The germline CDR1 and CDR2 sequences are MRHNA and SNTAGT. The DNA of the CDR3 is TGTGCCAGCAGTGTAATAGCGGGAGAGACCCAGTACTTC. Amino acids: CASSVIAGETQYF.

This clone has more than one count but fewer than ten. The CDR3 DNA is TGTGCCAGCAGCTTAATAGCGAAGGATGGCTACACCTTC. It translates to CASSLIAKDGYTF. The chain recombines TRBV7-3 with TRBJ1-2, with D unresolved. Looked up from germline, CDR1 is SGHTA and CDR2 is FQGTGA. Trimming removed 1 base at V and 6 bases at J, with 9 bases between. This CDR3 has 13 residues.

This chain joins TRBV6-5 and TRBJ2-2; D call uncertain. Germline V gene sequence: CDR1 MNHEY, CDR2 SVGAGI. The CDR3 spans 11 residues. Trimming removed 5 bases at V and 5 bases at J, with 3 bases between. The chain's CDR3 is CASSLTGELFF. CDR3 coding DNA: TGTGCCAGCAGTCTTACCGGGGAGCTGTTTTTT.

This rearrangement joins TRBV4-1 to TRBJ1-2, with D perhaps matching TRBD1 (5 bases). This CDR3 spans 14 amino acids. V was clipped by 0 bases and J by 7 bases, with 12 bases between them. The germline CDR1 and CDR2 sequences are MGHRA and YSYEKL. CDR3 bases: TGCGCCAGCAGCCAAGAGGGGGGTCGGGGTGGCTACACCTTC. Translating it yields CASSQEGGRGGYTF.

This rearrangement joins TRBV5-5 to TRBJ1-3; no clear D. Germline assignment: CDR1 SGHKS and CDR2 YYEKEE (reference sequence). V lost 1 base and J lost 0, with 5 bases in between. The CDR3 runs 14 residues. Here the CDR3 reads CASSLRDSGNTIYF. CDR3 sequence (DNA): TGTGCCAGCAGCTTGCGGGACTCTGGAAACACCATATATTTT.

This clone has just a few counts. The chain combines TRBV10-1 with TRBJ2-1; weak D call: TRBD2 (5 bases). The CDR3 covers 16 residues. Germline CDR1 is WNHNN and CDR2 is SYGVQD (reference sequence). Trimming took off 2 bases at V and 1 base at J, with 12 bases between the two ends. The CDR3 region is CASSELTRLSYNEQFF. CDR3 DNA sequence: TGCGCCAGCAGTGAGCTGACTCGACTATCCTACAATGAGCAGTTCTTC.